This T cell receptor (beta chain) is from a study of blood T cell repertoires in COVID-19. Individuals drawn from under 30 US areas were about 18 to 90 years old. Trimming took off 2 bases at V and 3 bases at J, with 10 bases between the two ends. CDR1 and CDR2 from the germline V gene are GTSNPN and SVGIG (reference sequence). The CDR3 totals 13 residues. Original methodology: Nucleated cell number was recorded as an estimate derived from reference gene primer amplification. The table came from immunoSEQ multiplex PCR; TCRdb's copy has only in-frame clones and leaves some out. The D gene and trimming were derived from the DNA, and the V and J assignments and clone size from that table. The sample carries approximately 190,000 clones, around 83% recorded once.

The chain has TRBV30 and TRBJ1-1; D not resolved. The sequencing sample was made of PBMCs or T cells enriched from blood (not recorded which). The TCR comes from a woman younger than 45 who had been exposed to COVID-19. The CDR3 DNA sequence: TGTGCCTGGAGTACAGAGCCTTACACTGAAGCTTTCTTT. It translates to CAWSTEPYTEAFF.